A single sample gave rise to the 9 T cell receptor beta chains below, sequenced in a study of T cells after yellow fever vaccination. One entry per CDR3 protein, called by TCRdb with MiXCR from the 5' RACE reads. Of 610,000 or so distinct CDR3 sequences listed, over 9% are singletons. The sequences come from PBMCs, collected on the day of the yellow fever booster vaccination. The receptors originated from a man aged 30 to 45 who received the YFV17D yellow fever vaccine.

Ten or more counts support this clonotype. This CDR3 reads CASSLEKNYGYTF. DNA of the CDR3: TGTGCCAGCAGTCTGGAGAAGAACTATGGCTACACCTTC. V gene TRBV6-2 or TRBV6-3 combines with J gene TRBJ1-2; D unclear. In germline, CDR1 is MNHEY, CDR2 SVGEGT. This CDR3 has 13 residues. Trimming removed 5 bases at V and 2 bases at J, with 9 bases between.

This clonotype was seen more than once but under ten times. The chain recombines TRBV7-2 with TRBJ2-1, with D hard to call. V lost 0 bases and J 12 bases, leaving 15 bases between the germline ends. The germline gives CDR1 SGHTA, CDR2 FQGNSA. The CDR3 sequence is 14 residues long. The CDR3 spells CASSLAWGSWGQFF. CDR3 nucleotides: TGTGCCAGCAGCTTAGCGTGGGGAAGCTGGGGGCAGTTCTTC.

The rearrangement uses TRBV10-3 and TRBJ2-7, with TRBD1 identical over 7 bases. Losses at the gene ends were 8 bases for V and 6 bases for J; bases not matched to a gene: 10. The CDR3 extends over 13 amino acids. Germline CDR1 ENHRY, CDR2 SYGVKD. The CDR3 DNA follows: TGTGCCATCCTGGACAGGACGTCATCCGAGCAGTACTTC. It yields the protein CAILDRTSSEQYF.

The V call is TRBV12-3 or TRBV12-4, the J call TRBJ1-2, with TRBD1 matching 8 bases. This CDR3 has 15 amino acids. The trim removed 6 bases at V and 3 bases at J, leaving 9 bases unmatched. The chain's CDR3 is CASRLTGTGHYGYTF. In nucleotides, the CDR3 is TGTGCCAGCAGGTTAACCGGGACAGGCCACTATGGCTACACCTTC.

This clonotype was counted a few times. V gene TRBV7-9 combines with J gene TRBJ1-1, with 9 bases identical to TRBD1. The CDR3 has 14 amino acids. Germline V lookup: CDR1 SEHNR, CDR2 FQNEAQ (reference sequence). Trimming at V came to 7 bases and at J to 1 base, leaving 4 bases not matched to a gene. Here the CDR3 DNA reads TGTGCCAGCACCCGACAGGGGGAGAACACTGAAGCTTTCTTT. Residues: CASTRQGENTEAFF. Together with reference TRBV7-9 and TRBJ1-1, the CDR3 gives the full variable domain: DTGVSQNPRHKITKRGQNVTFRCDPISEHNRLYWYRQTLGQGPEFLTYFQNEAQLEKSRLLSDRFSAERPKGSFSTLEIQRTEQGDSAMYLCASTRQGENTEAFFGQGTRLTVV.

This clonotype has more than one count but fewer than ten. V and J are TRBV7-9 and TRBJ2-1, with 9 bases that match TRBD2. This CDR3 has 13 residues. Germline loops: CDR1 SEHNR, CDR2 FQNEAQ (reference sequence). Trimming at V came to 5 bases and at J to 9 bases, leaving 5 bases not matched to a gene. The CDR3, as DNA: TGTGCCAGCAGCATGGGGACTAGCAGTGAGCAGTTCTTC. Amino acids: CASSMGTSSEQFF.

CDR3 DNA: TGTGCCAGCAGCAGGACAGGGTCGACCCAGTACTTC. Translation gives CASSRTGSTQYF. The V call is TRBV13, the J call TRBJ2-5, with 8 bases fitting TRBD1. Germline V gene data show CDR1 as PRHDT and CDR2 as FYEKMQ (reference sequence). J was trimmed by 7 bases and V by 5 bases; bases with no gene match: 3. This CDR3 is 12 amino acids long.

This clonotype has just a few counts. V and J are TRBV25-1 and TRBJ2-7; TRBD1 matches at 12 bases. The CDR3 is 15 residues long. CDR1 is MGHDK, CDR2 SYGVNS, per germline. Unmatched junction bases numbered 7, after V lost 4 bases and J lost 6 bases. CDR3 sequence: CASSASGQGAGEQYF. The CDR3, as DNA: TGTGCCAGCAGTGCCTCGGGACAGGGGGCCGGCGAGCAGTACTTC.

The chain links TRBV21-1 to TRBJ2-1; the table calls TRBD1, which could not be checked here. TRBV21-1 is listed as a pseudogene. CDR3 length: 15 residues. The CDR3 DNA sequence: TGTGCCAGCCCGACCTTGGGACAGGGAGGAAATGAGCAGTTCTTC. It encodes CASPTLGQGGNEQFF.